The sequence of this T cell receptor (beta chain) was determined in a study of technical replicates of blood from a few donors. This clone is a singleton in its sample. Sequenced by immunoSEQ multiplex PCR; TCRdb stores in-frame clones only, minus some. The table includes 83,000 or so clones, about 92% detected once. The sequenced material came from T cells isolated from PBMCs. The receptor comes from a human donor in good health.

In nucleotides, the CDR3 is TGCGCCAGCAGAACTGTAGTACAGGATGAGCAGTTCTTC. This gives the protein CASRTVVQDEQFF. The genes are TRBV10-1 and TRBJ2-1, with a possible D match to TRBD1 (5 bases). The CDR3 is 13 residues long. Germline V gene lookup returns CDR1 WNHNN and CDR2 SYGVQD (reference sequence). Trimming stripped 6 bases from V and 8 bases from J, with 14 bases between.